This T cell receptor (beta chain) was found in a study of human T cells and chemical hapten exposure. Looking at the study overall: On the upper back, patch tests were applied with 0.01% DPC and read at 6 days. The patient population, which was mostly female, had alopecia areata, totalis or universalis. Regarding the study as a whole: DPC sensitization did not alter TCRs above 1 in 1000 frequency. Patch test score was positively correlated with the counts of PT1 expanded TCRs.

The CDR3 contains 14 residues. Germline V lookup: CDR1 SSHAT, CDR2 FNYEAQ (reference sequence). Time point in this sample: patch test 1, 2 weeks after DPC sensitization. Described treatment: therapeutic diphenylcyclopropenone sensitization with weekly scalp DPC. Extraction yielded total RNA from whole blood (unfractionated). This clonotype was recorded at least ten times. Its antigen is currently unknown. Its ends do not fully match the called genes, so a read error is possible. TCRdb independently ran MiXCR on the RACE reads; one entry per CDR3 protein. The sample includes about 35,000 distinct CDR3 sequences, around 6.5% of them seen just once.

The gene calls are TRBV7-7 and TRBJ2-7; TRBD1 aligns across 10 bases. This material consisted of whole blood, taken in connection with sensitization to the hapten diphenylcyclopropenone (DPC). This sequence was found in a woman aged 30 to 39 with alopecia areata. Some clones in this sample may be carry-over from other donors' samples. This CDR3 reads CASSPLGTGAEQYF. CDR3 coding DNA: TGTGCTAGCAGTCCCCTCGGGACAGGGGCCGAGCAGTACTTC.